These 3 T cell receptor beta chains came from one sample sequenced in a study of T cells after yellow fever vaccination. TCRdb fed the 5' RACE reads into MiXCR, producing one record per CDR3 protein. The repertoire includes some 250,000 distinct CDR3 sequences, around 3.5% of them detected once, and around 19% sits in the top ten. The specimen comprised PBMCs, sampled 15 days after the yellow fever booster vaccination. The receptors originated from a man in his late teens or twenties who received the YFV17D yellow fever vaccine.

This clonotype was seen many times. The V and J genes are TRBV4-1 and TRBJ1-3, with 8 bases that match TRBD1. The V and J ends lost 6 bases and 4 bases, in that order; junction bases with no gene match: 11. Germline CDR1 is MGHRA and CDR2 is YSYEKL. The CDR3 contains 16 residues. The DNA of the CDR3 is TGCGCCAGCAGTCCGTGGACAGGGCGAACGGGAAACACCATATATTTT. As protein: CASSPWTGRTGNTIYF.

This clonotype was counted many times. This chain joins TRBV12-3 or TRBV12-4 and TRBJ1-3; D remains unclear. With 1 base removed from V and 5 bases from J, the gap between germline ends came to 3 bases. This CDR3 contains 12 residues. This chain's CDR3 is CASSLERNTIYF. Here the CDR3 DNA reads TGTGCCAGCAGTTTAGAACGAAACACCATATATTTT.

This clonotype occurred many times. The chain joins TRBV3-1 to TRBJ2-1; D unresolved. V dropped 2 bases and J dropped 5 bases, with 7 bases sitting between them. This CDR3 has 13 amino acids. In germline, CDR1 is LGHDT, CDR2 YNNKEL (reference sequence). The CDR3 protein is CASSQPEHNEQFF. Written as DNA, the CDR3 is TGTGCCAGCAGCCAACCAGAACACAATGAGCAGTTCTTC.